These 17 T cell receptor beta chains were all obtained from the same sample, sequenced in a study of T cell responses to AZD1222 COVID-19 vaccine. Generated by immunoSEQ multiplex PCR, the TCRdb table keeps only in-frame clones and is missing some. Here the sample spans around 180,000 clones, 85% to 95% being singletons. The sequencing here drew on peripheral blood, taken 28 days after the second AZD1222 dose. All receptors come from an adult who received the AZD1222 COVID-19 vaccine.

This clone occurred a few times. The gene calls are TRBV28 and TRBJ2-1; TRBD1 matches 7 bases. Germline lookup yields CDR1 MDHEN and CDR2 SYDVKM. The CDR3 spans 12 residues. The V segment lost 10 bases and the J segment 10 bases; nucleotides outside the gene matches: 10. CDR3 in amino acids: CATLNQGVEQFF. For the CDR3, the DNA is TGTGCCACCTTAAACCAGGGGGTAGAGCAGTTCTTC.

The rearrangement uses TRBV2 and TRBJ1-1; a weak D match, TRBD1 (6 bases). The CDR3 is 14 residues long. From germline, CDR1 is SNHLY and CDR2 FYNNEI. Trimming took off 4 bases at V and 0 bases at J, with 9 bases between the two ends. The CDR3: CASSGQGMNTEAFF. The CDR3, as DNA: TGTGCCAGCAGTGGCCAGGGGATGAACACTGAAGCTTTCTTT.

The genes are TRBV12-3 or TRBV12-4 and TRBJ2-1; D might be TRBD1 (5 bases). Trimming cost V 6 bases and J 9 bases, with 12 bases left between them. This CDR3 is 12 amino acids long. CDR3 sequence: CASSRPRGEQFF. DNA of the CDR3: TGTGCCAGCAGCCGTCCAAGGGGTGAGCAGTTCTTC.

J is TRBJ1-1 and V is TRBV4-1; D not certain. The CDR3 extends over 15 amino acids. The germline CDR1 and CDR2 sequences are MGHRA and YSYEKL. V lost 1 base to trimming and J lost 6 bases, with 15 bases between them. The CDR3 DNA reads TGCGCCAGCAGCCAAGCCCGGGTTATGCCCCCTGAAGCTTTCTTT. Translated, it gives CASSQARVMPPEAFF.

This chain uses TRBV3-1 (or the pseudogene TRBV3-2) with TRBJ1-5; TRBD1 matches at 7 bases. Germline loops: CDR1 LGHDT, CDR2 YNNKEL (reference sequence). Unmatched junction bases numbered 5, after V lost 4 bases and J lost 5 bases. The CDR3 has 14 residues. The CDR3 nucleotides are TGTGCCAGCAGCCGGACAGGTTTAGATCAGCCCCAGCATTTT. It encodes CASSRTGLDQPQHF.

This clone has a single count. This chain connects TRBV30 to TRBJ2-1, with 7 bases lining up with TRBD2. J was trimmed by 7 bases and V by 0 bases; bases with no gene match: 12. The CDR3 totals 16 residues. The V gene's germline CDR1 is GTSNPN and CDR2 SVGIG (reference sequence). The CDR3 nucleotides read TGTGCCTGGAGTGTCGGGTGGACTAGAGTCTTTAATGAGCAGTTCTTC. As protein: CAWSVGWTRVFNEQFF.

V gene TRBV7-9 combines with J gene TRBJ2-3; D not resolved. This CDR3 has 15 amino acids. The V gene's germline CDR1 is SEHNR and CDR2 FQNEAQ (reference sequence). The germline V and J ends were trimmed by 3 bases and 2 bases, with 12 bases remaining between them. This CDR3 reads CASSFVDGATDTQYF. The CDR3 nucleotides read TGTGCCAGCAGCTTTGTTGACGGCGCCACAGATACGCAGTATTTT.

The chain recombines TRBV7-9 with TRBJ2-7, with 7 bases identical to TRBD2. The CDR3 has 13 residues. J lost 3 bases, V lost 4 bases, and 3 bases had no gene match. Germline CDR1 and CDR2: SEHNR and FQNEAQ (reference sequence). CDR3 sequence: CASSSSGLYEQYF. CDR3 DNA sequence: TGTGCCAGCAGCTCTAGCGGACTCTACGAGCAGTACTTC.

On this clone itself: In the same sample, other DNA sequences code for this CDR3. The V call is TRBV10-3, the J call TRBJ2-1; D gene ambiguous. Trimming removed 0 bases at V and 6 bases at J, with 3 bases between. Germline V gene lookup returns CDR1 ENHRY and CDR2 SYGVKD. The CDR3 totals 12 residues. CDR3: CAISESGNEQFF. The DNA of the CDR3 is TGTGCCATCAGTGAGTCCGGCAATGAGCAGTTCTTC.

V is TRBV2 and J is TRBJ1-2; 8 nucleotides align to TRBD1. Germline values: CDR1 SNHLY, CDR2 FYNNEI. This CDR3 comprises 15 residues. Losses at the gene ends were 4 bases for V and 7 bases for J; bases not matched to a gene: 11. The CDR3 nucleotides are TGTGCCAGCAGTGGGGGGCAGGGGGCATTTTCTGGCTACACCTTC. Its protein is CASSGGQGAFSGYTF.

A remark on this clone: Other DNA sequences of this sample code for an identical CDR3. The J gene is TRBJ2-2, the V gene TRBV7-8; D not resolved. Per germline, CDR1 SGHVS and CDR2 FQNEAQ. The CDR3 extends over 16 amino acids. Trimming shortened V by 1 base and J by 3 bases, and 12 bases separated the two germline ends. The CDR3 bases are TGTGCCAGCAGCTTAGTGTCCGGTGTAGACACCGGGGAGCTGTTTTTT. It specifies CASSLVSGVDTGELFF.

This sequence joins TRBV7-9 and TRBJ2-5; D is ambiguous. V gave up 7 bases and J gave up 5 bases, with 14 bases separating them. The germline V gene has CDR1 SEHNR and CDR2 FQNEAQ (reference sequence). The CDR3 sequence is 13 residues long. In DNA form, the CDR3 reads TGTGCCAGCAACACGGCAGGATGGGAGACCCAGTACTTC. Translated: CASNTAGWETQYF.

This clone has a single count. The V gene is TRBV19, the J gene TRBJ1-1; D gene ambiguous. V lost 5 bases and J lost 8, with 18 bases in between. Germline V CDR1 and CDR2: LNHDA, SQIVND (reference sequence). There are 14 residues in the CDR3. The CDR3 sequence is CASSHALGGTEAFF. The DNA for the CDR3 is TGTGCCAGTAGTCATGCTCTCGGTGGCACGGAAGCTTTCTTT.

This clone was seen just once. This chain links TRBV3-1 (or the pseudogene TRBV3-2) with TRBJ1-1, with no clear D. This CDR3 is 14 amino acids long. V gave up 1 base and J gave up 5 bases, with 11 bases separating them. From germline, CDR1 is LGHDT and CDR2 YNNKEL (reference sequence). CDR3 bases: TGTGCCAGCAGCCAAGTGTCGGGTCCGACTGAAGCTTTCTTT. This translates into CASSQVSGPTEAFF.

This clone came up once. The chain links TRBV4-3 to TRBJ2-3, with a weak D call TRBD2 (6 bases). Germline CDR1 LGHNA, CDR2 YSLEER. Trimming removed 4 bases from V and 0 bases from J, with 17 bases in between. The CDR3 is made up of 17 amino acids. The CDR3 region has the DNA TGCGCCAGCAGCCTTGGCCAAGCGGGTACTAGCACAGATACGCAGTATTTT. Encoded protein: CASSLGQAGTSTDTQYF.

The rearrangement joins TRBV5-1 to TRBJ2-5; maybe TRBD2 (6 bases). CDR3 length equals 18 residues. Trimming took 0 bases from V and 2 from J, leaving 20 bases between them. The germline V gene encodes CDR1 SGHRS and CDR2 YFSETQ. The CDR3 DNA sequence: TGCGCCAGCAGCTTGGCCAGATCGGGACTCTCCGGGCAAGAGACCCAGTACTTC. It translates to CASSLARSGLSGQETQYF.

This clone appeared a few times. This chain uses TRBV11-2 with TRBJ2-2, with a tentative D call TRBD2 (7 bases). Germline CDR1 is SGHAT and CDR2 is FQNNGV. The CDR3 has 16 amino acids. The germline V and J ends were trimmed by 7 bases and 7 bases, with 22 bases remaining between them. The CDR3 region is CASKRGGASPGGELFF. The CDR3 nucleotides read TGTGCCAGCAAAAGAGGGGGGGCCTCGCCTGGCGGGGAGCTGTTTTTT.